Presented here are 26 T cell receptor beta chains from one specimen sequenced in a study of T cell responses to AZD1222 COVID-19 vaccine. Method: immunoSEQ multiplex PCR; TCRdb's copy keeps in-frame clones and lacks some. Altogether some 150,000 clones are present, about 87% being singletons, with the ten largest covering 3% to 3.5%. The source was peripheral blood, collected on day 0 of AZD1222 vaccination. All receptors come from an adult in good health.

The chain links TRBV2 to TRBJ2-1; D is unclear. The CDR3 loop spans 14 amino acids. V was cut by 3 bases and J by 0 bases, with 6 bases left in between. CDR1 is SNHLY and CDR2 is FYNNEI in the germline V gene. CDR3 protein: CASSDQSSYNEQFF. The CDR3 DNA reads TGTGCCAGCAGTGACCAAAGCTCCTACAATGAGCAGTTCTTC.

The V gene is TRBV7-2, the J gene TRBJ1-4; D may be TRBD1 (5 bases). Trimming cost V 5 bases and J 8 bases, with 15 bases left between them. The germline CDR1 and CDR2 sequences are SGHTA and FQGNSA. There are 14 residues in the CDR3. The DNA of the CDR3 is TGTGCCAGCAGCCGGGGACCCGGTCGAGAAAAACTGTTTTTT. Encoded protein: CASSRGPGREKLFF.

The genes are TRBV6-5 and TRBJ2-2; D is undetermined. The germline V gene encodes CDR1 MNHEY and CDR2 SVGAGI. The CDR3 has 15 residues. Deletions cut 0 bases from V and 7 bases from J, with 12 bases between. The CDR3 coding sequence is TGTGCCAGCAGTTACTCATGGTCCATGGGCGGGGAGCTGTTTTTT. This codes for CASSYSWSMGGELFF.

The rearrangement links TRBV2 to TRBJ1-5; D remains unclear. The germline V gene has CDR1 SNHLY and CDR2 FYNNEI. The V end was cut by 3 bases, the J end by 4 bases, with 7 bases between. This CDR3 contains 13 residues. The CDR3 here is CASSDMGNQPQHF. In nucleotides, the CDR3 is TGTGCCAGCAGTGATATGGGAAATCAGCCCCAGCATTTT.

The rearrangement uses TRBV10-1 and TRBJ1-2; 8 bases are a match to TRBD1. The CDR3 consists of 12 residues. Trimming took 7 bases from V and 7 from J; bases not matched to a gene: 5. In germline, CDR1 is WNHNN, CDR2 SYGVQD (reference sequence). The CDR3 DNA sequence: TGCGCCAGCACTGGACAGGGAGGTGGCTACACCTTC. This translates into CASTGQGGGYTF.

The chain combines TRBV6-2 or TRBV6-3 with TRBJ1-2; 9 bases align to TRBD1. Germline CDR1 and CDR2: MNHEY and SVGEGT. V trimming: 7 bases; J trimming: 8 bases; junction bases outside the gene matches: 11. This CDR3 is 14 amino acids long. CDR3 in amino acids: CASTPGTGSAGYTF. In nucleotides, the CDR3 is TGTGCCAGCACCCCCGGGACAGGGTCAGCCGGCTACACCTTC.

This clone was counted once. The chain links TRBV27 to TRBJ1-3, with D possibly being TRBD1 (6 bases). CDR3 size: 15 residues. Germline V lookup: CDR1 MNHEY, CDR2 SMNVEV (reference sequence). Trimming took off 5 bases at V and 2 bases at J, with 13 bases between the two ends. The CDR3: CASSLRGFTGNTIYF. CDR3 nucleotides: TGTGCCAGCAGTCTCAGGGGTTTTACTGGAAACACCATATATTTT.

In DNA, the CDR3 is TGTGCCAGCAGCGCAAGTCCTAGCAATCAGCCCCAGCATTTT. Translation: CASSASPSNQPQHF. J is TRBJ1-5 and V is TRBV7-2; D not resolved. Trimming left V 5 bases short and J 0 bases short, with 8 bases between. The length of the CDR3 is 14 residues. Germline assignment: CDR1 SGHTA and CDR2 FQGNSA.

V usage is TRBV6-2 or TRBV6-3 and J usage is TRBJ2-7; TRBD1 is a possible D gene (5 bases). The CDR3 is 13 residues long. Trimming cost V 1 base and J 10 bases, with 14 bases left between them. The V gene's germline CDR1 is MNHEY and CDR2 SVGEGT. The CDR3 loop is CASSYLQEKYQYF. CDR3 sequence (DNA): TGTGCCAGCAGTTACTTACAGGAGAAATACCAGTACTTC.

The chain joins TRBV5-8 to TRBJ1-3; no clear D. The CDR3 has 13 amino acids. Deletions cut 9 bases from V and 0 bases from J, with 10 bases between. CDR1 and CDR2 (germline): SGHTS, YDEGEE. CDR3 residues: CATRINSGNTIYF. DNA of the CDR3: TGTGCCACCAGGATTAACTCTGGAAACACCATATATTTT.

The chain uses TRBV19 and TRBJ2-2; 8 bases line up with TRBD1. CDR3 length: 19 amino acids. The V and J ends lost 6 bases and 5 bases, in that order; junction bases with no gene match: 20. The germline gives CDR1 LNHDA, CDR2 SQIVND (reference sequence). The CDR3, as DNA: TGTGCCAGTAGAAAAGGGACAGGAAACTATGCAGAGTGGACCGGGGAGCTGTTTTTT. It yields the protein CASRKGTGNYAEWTGELFF.

The chain links TRBV2 to TRBJ1-5, with TRBD1 as a possible D gene (6 bases). The CDR3 extends over 15 amino acids. CDR1 SNHLY and CDR2 FYNNEI come from the germline V gene. The V gene lost 7 bases and the J gene lost 2 bases, with 15 bases spanning the gap. CDR3 in DNA: TGTGCCAGCAACACGGGGGGCCCTGGCAATCAGCCCCAGCATTTT. Translating gives CASNTGGPGNQPQHF.

This clone was observed a handful of times. This chain's CDR3 is CASSQDTGVGGNTIYF. CDR3 DNA: TGCGCCAGCAGCCAAGATACTGGGGTGGGGGGAAACACCATATATTTT. The V call is TRBV4-1, the J call TRBJ1-3; no clear D gene. CDR3 size: 16 residues. Germline loops: CDR1 MGHRA, CDR2 YSYEKL. Trimming shortened V by 0 bases and J by 4 bases, and 13 bases separated the two germline ends.

V gene TRBV12-5 combines with J gene TRBJ1-5; D is unclear. V lost 1 base, J lost 2 bases, and 9 bases lay in between. Germline values: CDR1 LGHNT, CDR2 FRNRAP. The CDR3 has 15 amino acids. The CDR3 DNA sequence: TGTGCTAGTGGTTTGGAAATGGGTCGCAATCAGCCCCAGCATTTT. Amino acid sequence: CASGLEMGRNQPQHF. The full variable domain, with the rest looked up from reference TRBV12-5 and TRBJ1-5, is DARVTQTPRHKVTEMGQEVTMRCQPILGHNTVFWYRQTMMQGLELLAYFRNRAPLDDSGMPKDRFSAEMPDATLATLKIQPSEPRDSAVYFCASGLEMGRNQPQHFGDGTRLSIL.

The genes are TRBV6-1 and TRBJ2-2, with 7 bases fitting TRBD1. Germline assignment: CDR1 MNHNS and CDR2 SASEGT. J gave up 3 bases and V 3 bases, and 13 bases lay outside the gene matches. The CDR3 has 18 residues. The CDR3 region has the DNA TGTGCCAGCAGTGAGGGGCCCGACAGGGTCGGTTACACCGGGGAGCTGTTTTTT. Translation gives CASSEGPDRVGYTGELFF.

V gene TRBV3-1 (or the pseudogene TRBV3-2) combines with J gene TRBJ1-6; TRBD1 might be the D (5 bases). The CDR3 consists of 15 residues. With 1 base removed from V and 4 bases from J, the gap between germline ends came to 8 bases. CDR1 LGHDT and CDR2 YNNKEL come from the germline V gene (reference sequence). The CDR3 nucleotides are TGTGCCAGCAGCCAAGGGCAGGGTTATAATTCACCCCTCCACTTT. Translated, it gives CASSQGQGYNSPLHF.

V gene TRBV6-5 combines with J gene TRBJ1-2; 7 nucleotides line up with TRBD1. This CDR3 spans 16 amino acids. Germline assignment: CDR1 MNHEY and CDR2 SVGAGI. Losses at the gene ends were 2 bases for V and 3 bases for J; bases not matched to a gene: 9. The CDR3 region is CASSYLGEGAYYGYTF. CDR3 in DNA: TGTGCCAGCAGTTACCTCGGGGAGGGGGCGTACTATGGCTACACCTTC.

J is TRBJ1-4 and V is TRBV6-2 or TRBV6-3; D ambiguous. Germline V gives CDR1 MNHEY, CDR2 SVGEGT. CDR3 length: 17 residues. Trimming took off 2 bases at V and 7 bases at J, with 20 bases between the two ends. In nucleotides, the CDR3 is TGTGCCAGCAGTTACGGGGAAACCCCGAGCGTCGGTGAAAAACTGTTTTTT. Its protein product is CASSYGETPSVGEKLFF.

The rearrangement joins TRBV10-3 to TRBJ2-3; 8 bases line up with TRBD1. This CDR3 has 15 residues. V shed 3 bases and J 4 bases; nucleotides not matched to a gene: 6. The germline CDR1 and CDR2 sequences are ENHRY and SYGVKD. CDR3 sequence: CAISESGGAADTQYF. The CDR3 DNA reads as TGTGCCATCAGTGAATCAGGGGGCGCAGCAGATACGCAGTATTTT.

V and J are TRBV7-8 and TRBJ2-7; 8 positions agree with TRBD1. The CDR3 consists of 13 residues. CDR1 and CDR2 from the germline V gene are SGHVS and FQNEAQ. V shed 4 bases, J shed 6 bases, and the junction held 5 bases outside the gene matches. CDR3 protein: CASSSWDRSEQYF. The CDR3 DNA follows: TGTGCCAGCAGCTCCTGGGACAGGAGCGAGCAGTACTTC.

The chain joins TRBV21-1 to TRBJ1-6. TRBV21-1 is labeled a pseudogene. This CDR3 comprises 15 residues. The CDR3 nucleotides are TGTGCCAGCAGCCCGCGGGGGGCAGGGGGTTCACCCCTCCACTTT. Its translation: CASSPRGAGGSPLHF.

This chain joins TRBV7-2 and TRBJ2-7; tentatively, D is TRBD2 (6 bases). The CDR3 is 15 residues long. Germline V lookup: CDR1 SGHTA, CDR2 FQGNSA. V lost 2 bases and J lost 0, with 11 bases in between. CDR3 amino acids: CASSLSQGLSYEQYF. CDR3 coding DNA: TGTGCCAGCAGCTTAAGCCAGGGACTCTCCTACGAGCAGTACTTC.

The chain couples TRBV7-9 to TRBJ2-3, with D perhaps TRBD2 (5 bases). The CDR3 has 12 amino acids. Per germline, CDR1 SEHNR and CDR2 FQNEAQ (reference sequence). V was pared by 4 bases and J by 10 bases, with 12 bases between. This chain's CDR3 is CASSSYRDPQYF. For the CDR3, the DNA is TGTGCCAGCAGCTCCTATCGGGATCCGCAGTATTTT.

V is TRBV9 and J is TRBJ1-3, with TRBD1 as a possible D gene (6 bases). V was clipped by 0 bases and J by 4 bases, with 8 bases between them. The CDR3 covers 14 residues. Per germline, CDR1 SGDLS and CDR2 YYNGEE. The CDR3 DNA follows: TGTGCCAGCAGCGTAGAAGACAGGGGAAACACCATATATTTT. Translating it yields CASSVEDRGNTIYF.

J is TRBJ2-5 and V is TRBV2; D ambiguous. Germline CDR1 is SNHLY and CDR2 is FYNNEI. The V end was cut by 6 bases, the J end by 2 bases, with 7 bases between. The CDR3 consists of 12 residues. CDR3 region: CASRVGQETQYF. The CDR3 nucleotides are TGTGCCAGCAGGGTTGGGCAAGAGACCCAGTACTTC.

The genes are TRBV7-2 and TRBJ1-2; 8 nucleotides align to TRBD1. J was trimmed by 5 bases and V by 0 bases; bases with no gene match: 14. This CDR3 is built from 18 residues. Looked up from germline, CDR1 is SGHTA and CDR2 is FQGNSA. The CDR3 region is CASSLAGSGGSTGYGYTF. For the CDR3, the DNA is TGTGCCAGCAGCTTAGCCGGGTCAGGGGGCTCGACAGGATATGGCTACACCTTC. The full variable domain, rest sourced from reference TRBV7-2 and TRBJ1-2, is GAGVSQSPSNKVTEKGKDVELRCDPISGHTALYWYRQSLGQGLEFLIYFQGNSAPDKSGLPSDRFSAERTGGSVSTLTIQRTQQEDSAVYLCASSLAGSGGSTGYGYTFGSGTRLTVV.